The 30 T cell receptor beta chains presented below share a single source sample, sequenced in a study of T cell responses to AZD1222 COVID-19 vaccine. Clones were sequenced by immunoSEQ multiplex PCR, and TCRdb holds only the in-frame ones, with some missing. In the table there are 160,000 or so clones, under 95% of which are singletons. The starting material was peripheral blood, obtained 28 days after the second AZD1222 dose. These receptors were collected from an adult who received the AZD1222 COVID-19 vaccine.

The chain employs TRBV6-2 or TRBV6-3 and TRBJ1-5; maybe TRBD1 (5 bases). Trimming pared 0 bases from V and 6 bases from J, leaving 9 bases between. The CDR3 is made up of 14 amino acids. CDR1 and CDR2 (germline): MNHEY, SVGEGT. Here the CDR3 reads CASSYSGVSQPQHF. CDR3 in DNA: TGTGCCAGCAGTTACTCGGGGGTCTCTCAGCCCCAGCATTTT.

The rearrangement links TRBV21-1 to TRBJ1-5; the table assigns TRBD1, which was not confirmed against the DNA. TRBV21-1 is recorded as a pseudogene. This CDR3 contains 14 residues. For the CDR3, the DNA is TGTGCCAGCAGCAAATTGGCCAGGGGACAGCCCCAGCATTTT. It yields the protein CASSKLARGQPQHF.

The rearrangement links TRBV6-5 to TRBJ1-5; D unresolved. CDR1 is MNHEY, CDR2 SVGAGI, per germline. The CDR3 runs 15 residues. V gave up 5 bases and J gave up 0 bases, with 11 bases separating them. CDR3 sequence: CASSLTTSSNQPQHF. The DNA for the CDR3 is TGTGCCAGCAGTCTTACGACATCTAGCAATCAGCCCCAGCATTTT.

This chain joins TRBV5-6 and TRBJ1-2; D gene unclear. From germline, CDR1 is SGHDT and CDR2 YYEEEE. V was clipped by 3 bases and J by 3 bases, with 9 bases between them. The CDR3 runs 13 residues. This chain's CDR3 is CASSSGRYYGYTF. For the CDR3, the DNA is TGTGCCAGCAGCTCCGGCAGATACTATGGCTACACCTTC.

This chain uses TRBV4-1 with TRBJ1-2; a weak D match, TRBD1 (5 bases). V lost 3 bases, J lost 5 bases, and 16 bases lay in between. CDR3 length: 15 amino acids. Germline V lookup: CDR1 MGHRA, CDR2 YSYEKL. This CDR3 is CASSQTDSSSYGYTF. CDR3 coding DNA: TGCGCCAGCAGCCAGACTGACAGCTCCTCATATGGCTACACCTTC.

V and J are TRBV2 and TRBJ1-1; TRBD1 might be the D (5 bases). Trimming shortened V by 0 bases and J by 0 bases, and 20 bases separated the two germline ends. Germline CDR1 SNHLY, CDR2 FYNNEI. The CDR3 has 19 amino acids. CDR3 sequence reads: CASSEALHLTTGLNTEAFF. The CDR3 nucleotides read TGTGCCAGCAGTGAAGCCCTTCATCTTACAACAGGCCTGAACACTGAAGCTTTCTTT.

CDR3 residues: CASRAGIGNQPQHF. The CDR3 DNA reads TGTGCCAGCAGGGCCGGGATTGGGAATCAGCCCCAGCATTTT. The chain uses TRBV27 and TRBJ1-5; no reliable D call. The CDR3 is made up of 14 amino acids. CDR1 is MNHEY, CDR2 SMNVEV, per germline (reference sequence). Trimming pared 6 bases from V and 4 bases from J, leaving 13 bases between.

As regards this clone: A junction end diverges from the germline sequence, so it may reflect a read error. The chain joins TRBV7-7 to TRBJ2-2; weak D call: TRBD2 (6 bases). This CDR3 contains 17 residues. CDR1 is SSHAT, CDR2 FNYEAQ, per germline (reference sequence). The CDR3 loop is CASSLAVGGSNTGELFF. Written as DNA, the CDR3 is TGTGCTAGCAGCTTAGCCGTAGGAGGGTCGAACACCGGGGAGCTGTTTTTT.

V and J are TRBV30 and TRBJ1-1; D possibly corresponds to TRBD1 (5 bases). This CDR3 has 14 amino acids. Trimming left V 5 bases short and J 0 bases short, with 13 bases between. The germline gives CDR1 GTSNPN, CDR2 SVGIG (reference sequence). In DNA form, the CDR3 reads TGTGCCTGGGCTAGGGACGATTTGAACACTGAAGCTTTCTTT. Translating gives CAWARDDLNTEAFF.

The chain couples TRBV5-4 to TRBJ2-7; no definite D call. V lost 0 bases and J 3 bases, leaving 16 bases between the germline ends. This CDR3 region has 16 residues. CDR1 is SGHNT and CDR2 is YYREEE in the germline V gene (reference sequence). The CDR3 nucleotides are TGTGCCAGCAGCTTGGGTTACGGCGGATCCAGCTACGAGCAGTACTTC. Protein sequence: CASSLGYGGSSYEQYF.

This clone was found a few times. J is TRBJ1-1 and V is TRBV7-2; weak D call: TRBD1 (5 bases). The V gene lost 3 bases and the J gene lost 1 base, with 12 bases spanning the gap. Germline V CDR1 and CDR2: SGHTA, FQGNSA. CDR3 length: 15 amino acids. In DNA form, the CDR3 reads TGTGCCAGCAGCTTCGCAGGGTCACCGAACACTGAAGCTTTCTTT. It yields the protein CASSFAGSPNTEAFF.

The V call is TRBV27, the J call TRBJ1-3; D is unresolved. The CDR3 has 15 amino acids. Trimming cost V 0 bases and J 4 bases, with 10 bases left between them. Germline loops: CDR1 MNHEY, CDR2 SMNVEV (reference sequence). The CDR3 here is CASSLSQGSGNTIYF. The CDR3 DNA is TGTGCCAGCAGTTTATCGCAAGGGTCAGGAAACACCATATATTTT.

This sequence joins TRBV12-3 or TRBV12-4 and TRBJ1-5, with 8 bases that match TRBD1. The CDR3 has 13 amino acids. With 5 bases clipped from V and 6 bases from J, the junction kept 3 bases outside the gene matches. The CDR3 nucleotides are TGTGCCAGCAGTCCAGGGGGCCGTCAGCCCCAGCATTTT. Amino acid sequence: CASSPGGRQPQHF.

The chain has TRBV2 and TRBJ1-2; a weak D match, TRBD1 (5 bases). The CDR3 totals 13 residues. Trimming took off 4 bases at V and 8 bases at J, with 14 bases between the two ends. CDR1 is SNHLY, CDR2 FYNNEI, per germline. The CDR3 DNA follows: TGTGCCAGCAGTGTCTTCGACAGTGAAGGCTACACCTTC. This translates into CASSVFDSEGYTF.

V is TRBV10-3 and J is TRBJ1-1; D may be TRBD1 (6 bases). Germline assignment: CDR1 ENHRY and CDR2 SYGVKD. This CDR3 has 15 residues. Between the trimmed V and J ends, which lost 2 bases and 2 bases, there was a span of 12 bases. The CDR3 region is CAISERGSGNTEAFF. CDR3 DNA: TGTGCCATCAGTGAGAGGGGGTCCGGAAACACTGAAGCTTTCTTT.

The chain joins TRBV16 to TRBJ2-1; 7 bases align to TRBD1. The CDR3 runs to 14 residues. Trimming at V came to 2 bases and at J to 3 bases, leaving 1 base not matched to a gene. Germline lookup yields CDR1 KGHSY and CDR2 FQNENV. The CDR3 DNA sequence: TGTGCCAGCAGCCAACGGACAGGCTACAATGAGCAGTTCTTC. Translating gives CASSQRTGYNEQFF. Using reference TRBV16 and TRBJ2-1 for the parts outside the CDR3, the full variable domain is GEEVAQTPKHLVRGEGQKAKLYCAPIKGHSYVFWYQQVLKNEFKFLISFQNENVFDETGMPKERFSAKCLPNSPCSLEIQATKLEDSAVYFCASSQRTGYNEQFFGPGTRLTVL.

The J gene is TRBJ1-1, the V gene TRBV10-2, with D unclear. V was trimmed by 2 bases and J by 3 bases, leaving 4 bases between them. This CDR3 comprises 12 residues. CDR1 is WSHSY, CDR2 SAAADI, per germline. This chain's CDR3 is CASSESHTEAFF. Here the CDR3 DNA reads TGCGCCAGCAGTGAGAGCCACACTGAAGCTTTCTTT.

This rearrangement joins TRBV9 to TRBJ2-1, with 9 bases aligning to TRBD2. V was clipped by 0 bases and J by 8 bases; unmatched bases: 6. The CDR3 is 15 amino acids. Germline CDR1 is SGDLS and CDR2 is YYNGEE. The CDR3 DNA reads as TGTGCCAGCAGCGTAGGGACTAGCGTCGCCCATGAGCAGTTCTTC. This gives the protein CASSVGTSVAHEQFF.

CDR3 sequence reads: CASSWAYEQYF. The CDR3 nucleotides are TGCGCCAGCAGCTGGGCCTACGAGCAGTACTTC. This chain joins TRBV5-1 and TRBJ2-7; D gene unclear. Germline V gene sequence: CDR1 SGHRS, CDR2 YFSETQ. The length of the CDR3 is 11 residues. Trimming took 3 bases from V and 2 from J, leaving 3 bases between them.

The chain has TRBV5-1 and TRBJ1-2, with D possibly TRBD1 on 5 matching bases. Trimming took 0 bases from V and 4 from J, leaving 7 bases between them. This CDR3 has 13 amino acids. From germline, CDR1 is SGHRS and CDR2 YFSETQ. This CDR3 is CASSLEGIYGYTF. DNA of the CDR3: TGCGCCAGCAGCTTGGAGGGGATCTATGGCTACACCTTC.

The chain employs TRBV29-1 and TRBJ2-7; 9 bases match TRBD1. Germline CDR1 is SQVTM and CDR2 is ANQGSEA. Trimming at V came to 5 bases and at J to 5 bases, leaving 4 bases not matched to a gene. The CDR3 covers 12 residues. The CDR3 bases are TGCAGCGTTCGACAGGGGGGGAACGAGCAGTACTTC. Its protein is CSVRQGGNEQYF.

V is TRBV10-3 and J is TRBJ1-2, with D hard to call. The CDR3 extends over 12 amino acids. V lost 3 bases and J lost 8, with 10 bases in between. Germline CDR1 is ENHRY and CDR2 is SYGVKD. The chain's CDR3 is CAISDDLGGYTF. The CDR3, as DNA: TGTGCCATCAGTGACGACCTGGGGGGCTACACCTTC.

The chain uses TRBV5-8 and TRBJ2-2; 11 positions match TRBD2. Germline CDR1 and CDR2: SGHTS and YDEGEE. V gave up 4 bases and J gave up 4 bases; unmatched junction bases: 6. The CDR3 covers 16 residues. This CDR3 is CASSALAGEGTGELFF. The DNA of the CDR3 is TGTGCCAGCAGCGCACTAGCGGGGGAAGGCACCGGGGAGCTGTTTTTT.

V is TRBV6-5 and J is TRBJ1-2, with TRBD1 as a possible D gene (6 bases). The V and J ends lost 6 bases and 4 bases respectively, with 18 bases between them. CDR3 length: 15 residues. Germline V gives CDR1 MNHEY, CDR2 SVGAGI. Here the CDR3 reads CASSITGRQSYGYTF. CDR3 DNA sequence: TGTGCCAGCAGCATTACAGGGCGTCAGTCCTATGGCTACACCTTC.

The genes are TRBV19 and TRBJ2-1, with unresolved D. This CDR3 is built from 17 residues. The germline V gene has CDR1 LNHDA and CDR2 SQIVND (reference sequence). V was cut by 3 bases and J by 2 bases, with 17 bases left in between. The CDR3: CASSIADGIEPYNEQFF. The CDR3 DNA sequence: TGTGCCAGTAGTATTGCAGACGGCATAGAGCCCTACAATGAGCAGTTCTTC. The full variable domain, rest sourced from reference TRBV19 and TRBJ2-1, is DGGITQSPKYLFRKEGQNVTLSCEQNLNHDAMYWYRQDPGQGLRLIYYSQIVNDFQKGDIAEGYSVSREKKESFPLTVTSAQKNPTAFYLCASSIADGIEPYNEQFFGPGTRLTVL.

This clone is a singleton in its sample. The chain has TRBV7-2 and TRBJ2-3, with TRBD2 matching 13 bases. Trimming removed 3 bases from V and 6 bases from J; junction bases left unmatched: 6. Per germline, CDR1 SGHTA and CDR2 FQGNSA. The CDR3 length is 16 residues. CDR3 sequence: CASSFLLAGGRDTQYF. CDR3 bases: TGTGCCAGCAGCTTCTTACTAGCGGGGGGGCGGGATACGCAGTATTTT.

The V call is TRBV14, the J call TRBJ1-1; TRBD1 matches at 7 bases. Germline assignment: CDR1 SGHDN and CDR2 FVKESK. V gave up 3 bases and J gave up 5 bases; unmatched junction bases: 6. The CDR3 loop spans 14 amino acids. The CDR3, as DNA: TGTGCCAGCAGCCAGACAGGGAGGTATACTGAAGCTTTCTTT. Translation gives CASSQTGRYTEAFF.

This clone was detected a few times. This chain's CDR3 is CASSGNRNTEAFF. Here the CDR3 DNA reads TGTGCCAGCAGCGGAAATCGGAACACTGAAGCTTTCTTT. This chain joins TRBV2 and TRBJ1-1; D not resolved. Trimming stripped 6 bases from V and 1 base from J, with 9 bases between. Per germline, CDR1 SNHLY and CDR2 FYNNEI. The CDR3 has 13 amino acids.

The CDR3 sequence is CASRIQGSNQPQHF. In nucleotides, the CDR3 is TGTGCCAGCAGAATACAGGGTAGCAATCAGCCCCAGCATTTT. The chain is built from TRBV6-6 and TRBJ1-5; TRBD1 might be the D (6 bases). CDR1 is MNHNY and CDR2 is SVGAGI in the germline V gene (reference sequence). V lost 6 bases to trimming and J lost 0 bases, with 9 bases between them. The CDR3 length is 14 residues.

The chain recombines TRBV10-3 with TRBJ2-5; D possibly corresponds to TRBD2 (6 bases). This CDR3 spans 11 amino acids. Germline lookup yields CDR1 ENHRY and CDR2 SYGVKD. Deletions cut 10 bases from V and 3 bases from J, with 9 bases between. The CDR3 bases are TGTGCCAGCGGGACCGAAGAGACCCAGTACTTC. This encodes CASGTEETQYF.